The present entry profiles one TCR beta chain with its context. The antigen is not known. This sample stems from a study of post-analysis software for immune sequencing data. Study-level information: Patients had relapsing-remitting, secondary progressive or progressive-relapsing multiple sclerosis; some lacked subtype. Study-wide findings and caveats: F measure showed strong co-clustering of same-batch samples. Significantly decreased normalized Chao1 diversity was recorded for multiple sclerosis patients relative to controls. In patients, TRBV5-6, TRBV5-1 and TRBV20-1 belonged to five TRBV segments found more frequently than in controls.

Unique molecular identifiers were built into the TCR beta cDNA libraries. T cells, roughly 1 to 10 million of them, yielded roughly 0.5 million cDNA molecules. One entry per CDR3 protein results from TCRdb running MiXCR on the PCR reads. The profile shows roughly 800,000 distinct CDR3 sequences, about 43% of them singletons. J was trimmed by 0 bases and V by 2 bases; bases with no gene match: 10. Germline values: CDR1 MNHEY, CDR2 SMNVEV (reference sequence). CDR3 size: 17 residues. The rearrangement uses TRBV27 and TRBJ2-7; TRBD2 matches 7 bases. The source is a girl aged 10 to 17 with multiple sclerosis. The sample taken for sequencing was blood. The CDR3 region has the DNA TGTGCCAGCAGTTTACCTCCAGGGAGGGGTCGCTCCTACGAGCAGTACTTC. Protein product: CASSLPPGRGRSYEQYF.